The 11 T cell receptor beta chains below all came from one sample that was sequenced in a study of shared clonotypes between healthy human individuals. Profiling relied on immunoSEQ multiplex PCR, and the TCRdb table lists in-frame clones only, not all of them. The table lists approximately 2,000,000 clones, 90% to 95% of them singletons. CD45RO-negative, CCR7-positively selected cells formed the naive CD8 fraction, excluding terminally differentiated effector memory CD45RA+ cells. What was sequenced was naive CD8+ T cells from PBMCs. The receptor set was obtained from a man younger than 35 in good health. Some clones in this sample may be carry-over from other donors' samples.

The V call is TRBV4-1, the J call TRBJ2-1; 7 bases map to TRBD1. V dropped 2 bases and J dropped 6; count of bases not matched to a gene: 7. The CDR3 contains 15 residues. CDR1 and CDR2 (germline): MGHRA, YSYEKL. The CDR3 nucleotides are TGCGCCAGCAGCCAACGACAGGGTCCGGGCAATGAGCAGTTCTTC. Translated, it gives CASSQRQGPGNEQFF.

The V gene is TRBV5-8, the J gene TRBJ2-2; TRBD1 matches 10 bases. Germline V lookup: CDR1 SGHTS, CDR2 YDEGEE. Losses at the gene ends were 5 bases for V and 6 bases for J; bases not matched to a gene: 7. The CDR3 extends over 15 amino acids. The CDR3 loop is CASSSGTGAPGELFF. CDR3 in DNA: TGTGCCAGCAGTTCCGGGACAGGGGCGCCCGGGGAGCTGTTTTTT.

A remark on this clone: Other DNA sequences from this sample encode an identical CDR3 as well. DNA for the CDR3: TGTGCCAGCAGCGTAGGAGGGAACTACGAGCAGTACTTC. Translated: CASSVGGNYEQYF. This chain connects TRBV9 to TRBJ2-7; weak D call: TRBD2 (5 bases). Trimming took 0 bases from V and 3 from J, leaving 7 bases between them. CDR3 size: 13 residues. Germline V gives CDR1 SGDLS, CDR2 YYNGEE.

As for this clone: Other DNA variants within this sample encode the same CDR3. The chain joins TRBV9 to TRBJ1-2; 7 bases fit TRBD1. Germline values: CDR1 SGDLS, CDR2 YYNGEE. The CDR3 covers 15 residues. V dropped 0 bases and J dropped 5; count of bases not matched to a gene: 7. CDR3: CASSVVAGGNYGYTF. The CDR3 coding sequence is TGTGCCAGCAGCGTAGTTGCAGGGGGAAATTATGGCTACACCTTC.

This clone was picked up one time. The chain uses TRBV10-2 and TRBJ1-6; D is ambiguous. The CDR3 runs to 14 residues. V was clipped by 10 bases and J by 10 bases, with 20 bases between them. Germline V CDR1 and CDR2: WSHSY, SAAADI. CDR3 region: CATKTGYLGSPLHF. As DNA, the CDR3 is TGCGCCACCAAGACGGGCTACCTGGGGTCACCCCTCCACTTT.

The J gene is TRBJ2-7, the V gene TRBV5-1, with TRBD1 matching over 9 bases. Losses at the gene ends were 4 bases for V and 2 bases for J; bases not matched to a gene: 7. The CDR3 covers 15 residues. Germline loops: CDR1 SGHRS, CDR2 YFSETQ. In DNA, the CDR3 is TGCGCCAGCAGCCCAGGGACAGGGCCAGCCTACGAGCAGTACTTC. This gives the protein CASSPGTGPAYEQYF.

V usage is TRBV27 and J usage is TRBJ2-5; 12 bases agree with TRBD2. Germline assignment: CDR1 MNHEY and CDR2 SMNVEV (reference sequence). V gave up 5 bases and J gave up 5 bases; unmatched junction bases: 9. This CDR3 has 16 residues. The DNA for the CDR3 is TGTGCCAGCAGTGGACCGGGACTAGCGGGTTGGGAGACCCAGTACTTC. It is translated as CASSGPGLAGWETQYF.

The chain links TRBV10-3 to TRBJ1-1, with a possible D match to TRBD1 (5 bases). CDR1 and CDR2 (germline): ENHRY, SYGVKD. The CDR3 sequence is 11 residues long. Trimming cost V 10 bases and J 5 bases, with 11 bases left between them. CDR3 sequence reads: CATVGGTEAFF. The CDR3 DNA is TGTGCCACGGTTGGGGGTACTGAAGCTTTCTTT.

The gene calls are TRBV25-1 and TRBJ2-7; 10 bases fit TRBD1. This CDR3 contains 14 residues. Germline assignment: CDR1 MGHDK and CDR2 SYGVNS. V trimming: 1 base; J trimming: 6 bases; junction bases outside the gene matches: 3. The CDR3 reads CASSESGQGLEQYF. CDR3 DNA: TGTGCCAGCAGTGAATCGGGACAGGGGCTCGAGCAGTACTTC.

The CDR3 reads CASSFPSRARSPEQYF. The CDR3 region has the DNA TGTGCCAGCAGTTTCCCCTCGCGGGCCCGATCCCCCGAGCAGTACTTC. The chain employs TRBV28 and TRBJ2-7, with D possibly being TRBD2 (5 bases). The ends were cut back, 3 bases at V and 6 bases at J, with 21 bases in the middle. This CDR3 comprises 16 residues. Per the germline V gene, CDR1 is MDHEN and CDR2 is SYDVKM.

The V gene is TRBV29-1, the J gene TRBJ2-4; D ambiguous. The CDR3 has 11 amino acids. Germline CDR1 reads SQVTM; CDR2 reads ANQGSEA. Trimming left V 2 bases short and J 6 bases short, with 5 bases between. DNA of the CDR3: TGCAGCGTTGAATGGGGAAACATTCAGTACTTC. Encoded protein: CSVEWGNIQYF. Complete variable domain (other parts from reference TRBV29-1 and TRBJ2-4): SAVISQKPSRDICQRGTSLTIQCQVDSQVTMMFWYRQQPGQSLTLIATANQGSEATYESGFVIDKFPISRPNLTFSTLTVSNMSPEDSSIYLCSVEWGNIQYFGAGTRLSVL.